This T cell receptor (beta chain) was observed in a study of T cell responses to AZD1222 COVID-19 vaccine. Findings and limits, study-wide: Two AZD1222 administrations were followed by greater Spike-specific TCR breadth and depth. Researchers took repertoire samples only after the peak T cell response had come. Seropositive AZD1222 recipients at baseline numbered only six or seven.

CDR1 is SQVTM, CDR2 ANQGSEA, per germline. J gave up 5 bases and V 6 bases, and 9 bases lay outside the gene matches. The CDR3 is 13 amino acids. This table comes from immunoSEQ multiplex PCR, and its TCRdb copy is limited to in-frame clones, with some not included. The sample lists about 130,000 clones, about 86% occurring once. The sample holds one count of this clone. The target antigen is unknown. The rearrangement links TRBV29-1 to TRBJ2-5, with TRBD1 matching 7 bases. Sequencing used peripheral blood, obtained on day 0 of AZD1222 vaccination. The receptor's source is an adult in good health. As DNA, the CDR3 is TGCAGCGTCCGTACAGGGGTGGGGGAGACCCAGTACTTC. It translates to CSVRTGVGETQYF.